Below are 16 T cell receptor beta chains sequenced from a single sample in a study of shared clonotypes between healthy human individuals (dated by TCRdb to about 2020). Library construction relied on the immunoSEQ multiplex PCR assay. The table comes from immuneACCESS by way of TCRdb, which keeps in-frame sequences with V and J called. Part of the clones is missing from these tables; in studies checked, under half for an unresolved V gene and the rest for unknown reasons. The sample records about 2.3 million clones, 85% to 95% of which are singletons. Around 0.4% of the sample belongs to the ten largest clones. The specimen sequenced was naive CD4+ T cells from PBMCs. This specimen's cell subset or site label, per the study, means: CD45RA+ positively selected. These receptors were taken from a man between 18 and 29 years old in good health. Some clones in this sample may be carry-over from other donors' samples.

This chain connects TRBV10-2 to TRBJ2-1; D possibly corresponds to TRBD1 (6 bases). This CDR3 is built from 15 residues. Trimming left V 6 bases short and J 3 bases short, with 15 bases between. Germline CDR1 is WSHSY and CDR2 is SAAADI. The CDR3 spells CASSRVGTNYNEQFF. The CDR3 nucleotides read TGCGCCAGCAGCCGCGTCGGGACAAACTACAATGAGCAGTTCTTC.

V usage is TRBV30 and J usage is TRBJ2-1; the match to TRBD2 covers 9 bases. Germline V CDR1 and CDR2: GTSNPN, SVGIG (reference sequence). The CDR3 is 16 amino acids. The V and J ends lost 0 bases and 4 bases, in that order; junction bases with no gene match: 7. CDR3 DNA sequence: TGTGCCTGGAGTGTAGAAGGACTAGCGCAATACAATGAGCAGTTCTTC. It translates to CAWSVEGLAQYNEQFF.

The rearrangement links TRBV19 to TRBJ2-1; tentative D call: TRBD2 (6 bases). Germline V gene data show CDR1 as LNHDA and CDR2 as SQIVND (reference sequence). V lost 1 base, J lost 4 bases, and 8 bases lay in between. CDR3 length equals 14 residues. This CDR3 is CASSIGREYNEQFF. The CDR3 DNA is TGTGCCAGTAGTATAGGGAGGGAGTACAATGAGCAGTTCTTC.

This clone came up a few times. Other DNA variants within this sample encode the same CDR3. The rearrangement uses TRBV5-1 and TRBJ2-5, with TRBD2 matching 14 bases. The germline gives CDR1 SGHRS, CDR2 YFSETQ. V lost 0 bases and J lost 3; bases outside the gene matches: 1. The CDR3 is made up of 16 amino acids. CDR3 sequence (DNA): TGCGCCAGCAGCTTGGGACTAGCGGGAGGGGAAGAGACCCAGTACTTC. Translating gives CASSLGLAGGEETQYF.

The V call is TRBV5-1, the J call TRBJ2-3; 8 bases match TRBD1. The CDR3 is 15 amino acids. Trimming removed 1 base from V and 5 bases from J; junction bases left unmatched: 6. Germline CDR1 is SGHRS and CDR2 is YFSETQ. The CDR3 reads CASSLFQGAKDTQYF. CDR3 nucleotides: TGCGCCAGCAGCTTGTTTCAGGGGGCGAAAGATACGCAGTATTTT.

The rearrangement joins TRBV7-9 to TRBJ1-4, with TRBD1 matching 7 bases. Unmatched junction bases numbered 8, after V lost 2 bases and J lost 5 bases. The germline CDR1 and CDR2 sequences are SEHNR and FQNEAQ (reference sequence). CDR3 length: 16 residues. The CDR3 nucleotides are TGTGCCAGCAGCTTAAGGGGTTCGGGACAGAATGAAAAACTGTTTTTT. This encodes CASSLRGSGQNEKLFF.

The rearrangement uses TRBV28 and TRBJ2-7, with TRBD2 matching over 7 bases. J gave up 3 bases and V 3 bases, and 23 bases lay outside the gene matches. The CDR3 loop spans 20 amino acids. Germline CDR1 MDHEN, CDR2 SYDVKM. The CDR3 bases are TGTGCCAGCAGTTTTTCACCCTCGGGGGGACGTCGCGGGAGTCGCTACGAGCAGTACTTC. Amino acids: CASSFSPSGGRRGSRYEQYF. Filled out from reference TRBV28 and TRBJ2-7, the complete variable domain reads DVKVTQSSRYLVKRTGEKVFLECVQDMDHENMFWYRQDPGLGLRLIYFSYDVKMKEKGDIPEGYSVSREKKERFSLILESASTNQTSMYLCASSFSPSGGRRGSRYEQYFGPGTRLTVT.

V is TRBV10-3 and J is TRBJ1-4, with 11 bases matching TRBD1. This CDR3 comprises 16 residues. Looked up from germline, CDR1 is ENHRY and CDR2 is SYGVKD. V lost 11 bases, J lost 4 bases, and 12 bases stayed unmatched. The CDR3 nucleotides read TGTGCCTCCCGCCCGACAGGGACAGGGGGTAATGAAAAACTGTTTTTT. Its protein is CASRPTGTGGNEKLFF.

The rearrangement joins TRBV28 to TRBJ1-1, with 7 bases aligning to TRBD1. Trimming took 5 bases from V and 11 from J; bases not matched to a gene: 20. Germline lookup yields CDR1 MDHEN and CDR2 SYDVKM. The CDR3 extends over 16 amino acids. The CDR3 here is CASSPPGQSERMGAFF. The CDR3 coding sequence is TGTGCCAGCAGTCCCCCGGGACAGTCCGAACGAATGGGTGCTTTCTTT.

This sequence joins TRBV5-5 and TRBJ2-7; 9 positions match TRBD1. The V and J ends lost 1 base and 0 bases, in that order; junction bases with no gene match: 5. Germline V lookup: CDR1 SGHKS, CDR2 YYEKEE (reference sequence). The CDR3 consists of 16 residues. In nucleotides, the CDR3 is TGTGCCAGCAGCTTGAGAGGGACAGGGAGCTCCTACGAGCAGTACTTC. This codes for CASSLRGTGSSYEQYF.

The chain employs TRBV4-2 and TRBJ2-2; 10 nucleotides align to TRBD2. V was pared by 0 bases and J by 7 bases, with 14 bases of the junction left unmatched. The CDR3 is 19 amino acids. Germline CDR1 and CDR2: LGHNA and YNFKEQ. This CDR3 reads CASSQDVGSPSGSGGELFF. For the CDR3, the DNA is TGTGCCAGCAGCCAAGATGTTGGGTCGCCTAGCGGGAGTGGCGGGGAGCTGTTTTTT.

This clone was seen more than once but under ten times. The same CDR3 arises from other DNA sequences in this sample as well. V gene TRBV2 combines with J gene TRBJ1-3; D is unclear. V gave up 8 bases and J gave up 0 bases, with 8 bases separating them. Germline V gives CDR1 SNHLY, CDR2 FYNNEI. The CDR3 is 13 residues long. The CDR3 reads CASSVGSGNTIYF. The CDR3 DNA reads TGTGCCAGCTCGGTCGGCTCTGGAAACACCATATATTTT.

V and J are TRBV5-6 and TRBJ2-7, with D uncertain. CDR3 length: 15 amino acids. V was cut by 0 bases and J by 3 bases, with 13 bases left in between. CDR1 and CDR2 (germline): SGHDT, YYEEEE. The CDR3 is CASSLGGRNSYEQYF. As DNA, the CDR3 is TGTGCCAGCAGCTTGGGTGGCAGAAATAGCTACGAGCAGTACTTC.

Turning to this clone: The sample carries other DNA sequences with the same CDR3. The chain recombines TRBV18 with TRBJ2-3; D remains ambiguous. Per the germline V gene, CDR1 is KGHSH and CDR2 is LQKENI. V lost 3 bases and J lost 3, with 7 bases in between. This CDR3 spans 13 amino acids. The CDR3 spells CASSPSVTDTQYF. CDR3 nucleotides: TGTGCCAGCTCACCCAGCGTAACAGATACGCAGTATTTT.

The genes are TRBV5-4 and TRBJ1-1; 10 nucleotides line up with TRBD1. Germline values: CDR1 SGHNT, CDR2 YYREEE (reference sequence). This CDR3 comprises 15 residues. J was trimmed by 3 bases and V by 3 bases; bases with no gene match: 5. Written as DNA, the CDR3 is TGTGCCAGCAGCTCAGCGGACAGGGGGGACACTGAAGCTTTCTTT. This translates into CASSSADRGDTEAFF.

The rearrangement links TRBV10-3 to TRBJ2-3, with TRBD2 matching over 8 bases. Germline V CDR1 and CDR2: ENHRY, SYGVKD. V lost 3 bases, J lost 3 bases, and 5 bases stayed unmatched. This CDR3 is 15 amino acids long. The CDR3 here is CAISEDGGDTDTQYF. DNA of the CDR3: TGTGCCATCAGTGAAGACGGGGGGGATACAGATACGCAGTATTTT.